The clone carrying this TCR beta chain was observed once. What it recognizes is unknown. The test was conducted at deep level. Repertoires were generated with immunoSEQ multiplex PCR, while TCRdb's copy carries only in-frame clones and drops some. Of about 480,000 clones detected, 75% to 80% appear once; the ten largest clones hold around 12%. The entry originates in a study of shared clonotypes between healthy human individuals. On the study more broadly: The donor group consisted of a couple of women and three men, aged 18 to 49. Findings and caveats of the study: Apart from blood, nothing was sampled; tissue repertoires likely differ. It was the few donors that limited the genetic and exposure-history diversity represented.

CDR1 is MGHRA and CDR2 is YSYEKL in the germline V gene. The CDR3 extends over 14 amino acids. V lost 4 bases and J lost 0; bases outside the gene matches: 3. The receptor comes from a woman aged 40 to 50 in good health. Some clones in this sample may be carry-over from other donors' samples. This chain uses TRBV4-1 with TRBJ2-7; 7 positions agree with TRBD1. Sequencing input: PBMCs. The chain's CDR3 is CASSRDRDSYEQYF. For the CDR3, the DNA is TGCGCCAGCAGCCGCGACAGGGACTCCTACGAGCAGTACTTC.